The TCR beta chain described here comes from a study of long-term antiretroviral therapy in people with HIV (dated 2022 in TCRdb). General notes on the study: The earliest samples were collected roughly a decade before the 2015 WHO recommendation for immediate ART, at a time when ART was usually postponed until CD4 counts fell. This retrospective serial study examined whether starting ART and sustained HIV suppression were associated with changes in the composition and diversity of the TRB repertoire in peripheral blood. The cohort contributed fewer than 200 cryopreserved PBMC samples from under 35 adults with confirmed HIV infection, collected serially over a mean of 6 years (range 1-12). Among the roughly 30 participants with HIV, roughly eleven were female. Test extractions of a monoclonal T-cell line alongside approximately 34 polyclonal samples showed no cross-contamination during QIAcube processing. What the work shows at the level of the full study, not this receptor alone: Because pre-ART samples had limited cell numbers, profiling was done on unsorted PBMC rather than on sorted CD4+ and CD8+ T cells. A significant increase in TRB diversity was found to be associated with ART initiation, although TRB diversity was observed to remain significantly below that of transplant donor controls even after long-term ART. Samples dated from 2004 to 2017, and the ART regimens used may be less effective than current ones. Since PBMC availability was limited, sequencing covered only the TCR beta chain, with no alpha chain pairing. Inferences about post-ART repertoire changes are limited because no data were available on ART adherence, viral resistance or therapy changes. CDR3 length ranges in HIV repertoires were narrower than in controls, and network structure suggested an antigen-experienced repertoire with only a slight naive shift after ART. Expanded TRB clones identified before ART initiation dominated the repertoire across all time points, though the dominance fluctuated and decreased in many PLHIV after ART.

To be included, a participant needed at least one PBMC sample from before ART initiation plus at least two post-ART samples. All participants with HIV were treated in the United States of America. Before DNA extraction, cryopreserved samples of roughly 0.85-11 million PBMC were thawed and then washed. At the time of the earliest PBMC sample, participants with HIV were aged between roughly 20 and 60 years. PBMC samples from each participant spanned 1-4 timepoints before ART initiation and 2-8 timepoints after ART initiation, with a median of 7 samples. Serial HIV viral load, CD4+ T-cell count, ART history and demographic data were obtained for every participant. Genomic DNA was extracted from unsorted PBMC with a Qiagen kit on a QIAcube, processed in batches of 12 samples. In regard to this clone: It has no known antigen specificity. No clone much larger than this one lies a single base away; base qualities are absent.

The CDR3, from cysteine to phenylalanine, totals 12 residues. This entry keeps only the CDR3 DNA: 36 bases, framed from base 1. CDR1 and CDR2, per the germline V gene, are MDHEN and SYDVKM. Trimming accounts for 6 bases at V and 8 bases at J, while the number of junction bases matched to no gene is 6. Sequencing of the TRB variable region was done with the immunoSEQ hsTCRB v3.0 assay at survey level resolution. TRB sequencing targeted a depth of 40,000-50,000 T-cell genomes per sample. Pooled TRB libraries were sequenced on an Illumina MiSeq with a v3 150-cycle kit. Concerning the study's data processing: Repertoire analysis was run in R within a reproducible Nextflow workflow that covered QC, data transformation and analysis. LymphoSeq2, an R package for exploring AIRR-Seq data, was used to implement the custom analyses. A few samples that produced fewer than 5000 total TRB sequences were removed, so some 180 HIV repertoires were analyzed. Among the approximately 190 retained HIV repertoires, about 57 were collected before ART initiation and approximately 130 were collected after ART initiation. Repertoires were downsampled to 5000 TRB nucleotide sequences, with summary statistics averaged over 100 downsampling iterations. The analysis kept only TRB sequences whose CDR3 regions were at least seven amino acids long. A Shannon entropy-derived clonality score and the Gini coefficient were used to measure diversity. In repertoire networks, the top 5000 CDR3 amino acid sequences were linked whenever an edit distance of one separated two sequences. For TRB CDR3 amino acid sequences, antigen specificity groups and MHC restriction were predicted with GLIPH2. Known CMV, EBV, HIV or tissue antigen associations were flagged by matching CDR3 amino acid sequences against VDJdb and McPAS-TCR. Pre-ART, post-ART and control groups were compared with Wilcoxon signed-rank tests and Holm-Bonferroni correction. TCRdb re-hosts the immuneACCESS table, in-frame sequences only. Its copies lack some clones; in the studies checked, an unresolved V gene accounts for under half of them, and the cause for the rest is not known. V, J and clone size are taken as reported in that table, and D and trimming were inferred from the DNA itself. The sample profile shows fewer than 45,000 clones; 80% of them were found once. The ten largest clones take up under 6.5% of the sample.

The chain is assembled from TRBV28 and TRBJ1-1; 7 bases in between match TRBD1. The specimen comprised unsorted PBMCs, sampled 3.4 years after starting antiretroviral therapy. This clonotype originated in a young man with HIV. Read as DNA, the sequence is TGTGCCAGCAGCTCGCTAGGGGGCGAAGCTTTCTTT. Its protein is CASSSLGGEAFF.